The 32 T cell receptor beta chains below were found in one sample sequenced in a study of T cell repertoires in cytomegalovirus infection. Each CDR3 protein is one row after TCRdb ran MiXCR on the reads. The sample yields a few hundred thousand distinct CDR3 sequences, 15% to 20% seen once. The material sequenced was CD8+ T cells from PBMCs. These receptors originate from a human donor in good health (CMV status not recorded). Some clones in this sample may be carry-over from other donors' samples.

The table lists this clonotype with many counts. V and J are TRBV7-2 and TRBJ1-1; D call uncertain. V shed 2 bases and J shed 3 bases, with 4 bases lying between them. The germline V gene encodes CDR1 SGHTA and CDR2 FQGNSA. This CDR3 has 12 amino acids. The CDR3 loop is CASSLWDTEAFF. DNA of the CDR3: TGTGCCAGCAGCTTATGGGACACTGAAGCTTTCTTT. Supplemented by reference TRBV7-2 and TRBJ1-1, the full variable domain reads GAGVSQSPSNKVTEKGKDVELRCDPISGHTALYWYRQSLGQGLEFLIYFQGNSAPDKSGLPSDRFSAERTGGSVSTLTIQRTQQEDSAVYLCASSLWDTEAFFGQGTRLTVV.

The sample holds many counts of this clonotype. The V and J genes are TRBV29-1 and TRBJ2-2, with D tentatively TRBD1 (5 bases). CDR1 is SQVTM and CDR2 is ANQGSEA in the germline V gene. The V gene lost 3 bases and the J gene lost 4 bases, with 6 bases spanning the gap. The CDR3 is 12 residues long. CDR3 amino acids: CSVDTGTGELFF. As DNA, the CDR3 is TGCAGCGTTGATACAGGCACCGGGGAGCTGTTTTTT.

This clonotype was recorded at least ten times. The DNA for the CDR3 is TGTGCCAGTAGCCGAGAGGTGTTAACTGAAGCTTTCTTT. Translation gives CASSREVLTEAFF. This chain links TRBV19 with TRBJ1-1; D not certain. Germline V CDR1 and CDR2: LNHDA, SQIVND (reference sequence). V was shortened by 6 bases and J by 5 bases, with 13 bases between the two germline ends. This CDR3 has 13 residues.

The chain links TRBV2 to TRBJ2-1; D tentatively reads TRBD1 or TRBD2 (5 bases each). This CDR3 comprises 15 residues. CDR1 is SNHLY, CDR2 FYNNEI, per germline. Trimming shortened V by 6 bases and J by 4 bases, and 16 bases separated the two germline ends. CDR3 bases: TGTGCCAGCAGGTTCCGGGACCGTCGGTACAATGAGCAGTTCTTC. As protein: CASRFRDRRYNEQFF.

Ten or more counts support this clonotype. The J gene is TRBJ2-1, the V gene TRBV7-9; D gene ambiguous. Germline CDR1 is SEHNR and CDR2 is FQNEAQ (reference sequence). The V gene lost 4 bases and the J gene lost 9 bases, with 16 bases spanning the gap. The CDR3 runs 14 residues. The CDR3 region is CASSSAYQMGEQFF. The CDR3 region has the DNA TGTGCCAGCAGCTCCGCATACCAAATGGGTGAGCAGTTCTTC.

This clonotype was seen ten or more times. The chain links TRBV28 to TRBJ1-1; 8 bases are a match to TRBD1. This CDR3 is 20 amino acids long. Germline-derived CDR1 and CDR2 are MDHEN and SYDVKM. After removal of 5 bases from V and 0 bases from J, the junction contained 20 bases not matched to a gene. The CDR3 here is CASSPLVDRAGSQLNTEAFF. The CDR3 DNA reads as TGTGCCAGCAGTCCCCTCGTGGACAGGGCGGGCTCCCAACTGAACACTGAAGCTTTCTTT.

The chain links TRBV6-6 to TRBJ2-4; D remains ambiguous. The CDR3 spans 19 residues. Germline values: CDR1 MNHNY, CDR2 SVGAGI (reference sequence). Trimming took 5 bases from V and 0 from J, leaving 23 bases between them. The CDR3 loop reads CASSRPPRAQTLAKNIQYF. In DNA, the CDR3 is TGTGCCAGCAGTCGCCCTCCACGGGCGCAGACCCTAGCCAAAAACATTCAGTACTTC.

This clonotype was seen more than once but under ten times. The J gene is TRBJ2-7, the V gene TRBV5-1, with D possibly called TRBD1 or TRBD2 (5 bases each). CDR3 length equals 15 residues. Per the germline V gene, CDR1 is SGHRS and CDR2 is YFSETQ. The ends were cut back, 0 bases at V and 2 bases at J, with 12 bases in the middle. Here the CDR3 DNA reads TGCGCCAGCAGCTTGGCCGTGGGGACGACCTACGAGCAGTACTTC. Translating it yields CASSLAVGTTYEQYF.

Many counts were recorded for this clonotype. The CDR3 nucleotides are TGCGCCAGCAGCCCCGGGAGGGGGCTCCAAGAGACCCAGTACTTC. Amino acid sequence: CASSPGRGLQETQYF. The chain links TRBV4-1 to TRBJ2-5, with D possibly being TRBD2 (8 bases). The CDR3 sequence is 15 residues long. CDR1 MGHRA and CDR2 YSYEKL come from the germline V gene. V was pared by 4 bases and J by 1 base, with 13 bases between.

This clonotype was seen at least ten times. This chain uses TRBV7-8 with TRBJ2-3; 8 bases line up with TRBD2. Germline V CDR1 and CDR2: SGHVS, FQNEAQ. With V trimmed by 5 bases and J by 0 bases, 7 bases remained unmatched. The CDR3 totals 16 residues. The CDR3 region is CASSLLAGSSTDTQYF. The DNA of the CDR3 is TGTGCCAGCAGCCTCTTAGCGGGGTCTAGCACAGATACGCAGTATTTT.

There are a few counts of this clonotype. This sequence joins TRBV6-6 and TRBJ2-7, with D maybe TRBD1 (5 bases). Trimming left V 0 bases short and J 3 bases short, with 12 bases between. CDR3 size: 15 residues. Germline lookup yields CDR1 MNHNY and CDR2 SVGAGI (reference sequence). The CDR3 DNA sequence: TGTGCCAGCAGTTACTCTGGGGCACCTCTCTACGAGCAGTACTTC. It yields the protein CASSYSGAPLYEQYF.

This clonotype has at least ten counts. The chain combines TRBV7-2 with TRBJ2-1; TRBD2 aligns across 9 bases. This CDR3 spans 15 amino acids. J was trimmed by 4 bases and V by 1 base; bases with no gene match: 2. The germline V gene encodes CDR1 SGHTA and CDR2 FQGNSA. Here the CDR3 DNA reads TGTGCCAGCAGCTTAGAGGCGGGGGGGTACAATGAGCAGTTCTTC. Translating it yields CASSLEAGGYNEQFF.

This clonotype was counted a few times. V is TRBV6-2 or TRBV6-3 and J is TRBJ1-3, with D hard to call. This CDR3 is 12 amino acids long. V was trimmed by 8 bases and J by 0 bases, leaving 5 bases between them. Germline assignment: CDR1 MNHEY and CDR2 SVGEGT. The CDR3 is CASRISGNTIYF. Here the CDR3 DNA reads TGTGCCAGCCGGATCTCTGGAAACACCATATATTTT.

This clonotype showed up just a few times. This chain uses TRBV2 with TRBJ2-2; TRBD2 matches at 8 bases. This CDR3 contains 17 residues. V shed 6 bases, J shed 4 bases, and the junction held 13 bases outside the gene matches. Germline V lookup: CDR1 SNHLY, CDR2 FYNNEI. The DNA of the CDR3 is TGTGCCAGCAGCGGGACTAGGGGCAAAGGCTCCACCGGGGAGCTGTTTTTT. It is translated as CASSGTRGKGSTGELFF.

V is TRBV5-5 and J is TRBJ2-2, with 7 bases fitting TRBD1. Losses at the gene ends were 0 bases for V and 0 bases for J; bases not matched to a gene: 2. The germline gives CDR1 SGHKS, CDR2 YYEKEE (reference sequence). The CDR3 sequence is 16 residues long. The CDR3 DNA reads TGTGCCAGCAGCTTGGAAGGGGGCGCGAACACCGGGGAGCTGTTTTTT. It translates to CASSLEGGANTGELFF.

Remarks on this clonotype: Relative to the germline gene, one junction end is altered; a read error may explain this. V gene TRBV7-3 combines with J gene TRBJ1-2, with unresolved D. The CDR3 length is 16 residues. Germline V gene data show CDR1 as SGHTA and CDR2 as FQGTGA. CDR3 residues: CASTLWVIWVNYGYTF. As DNA, the CDR3 is TGTGCCAGCACCTTATGGGTAATCTGGGTGAACTATGGCTACACCTTC.

In regard to this clonotype: A much larger clone sits a single nucleotide away, making a read error possible. The chain recombines TRBV7-2 with TRBJ1-4, with 8 bases lining up with TRBD1. This CDR3 contains 15 residues. The junction had 2 bases not matched to a gene; V was cut back by 1 base and J by 4 bases. Germline loops: CDR1 SGHTA, CDR2 FQGNSA. The CDR3 protein is CASSLEGQGNEKLFF. The CDR3 DNA reads as TGTGCCAGCAGCTTAGAAGGACAGGGTAATGAAAAACTGTTTTTT. The full variable domain, with the rest looked up from reference TRBV7-2 and TRBJ1-4, is GAGVSQSPSNKVTEKGKDVELRCDPISGHTALYWYRQSLGQGLEFLIYFQGNSAPDKSGLPSDRFSAERTGGSVSTLTIQRTQQEDSAVYLCASSLEGQGNEKLFFGSGTQLSVL.

This clonotype was seen many times. The chain joins TRBV7-2 to TRBJ2-2, with 9 bases lining up with TRBD2. CDR3 length: 17 residues. V lost 1 base to trimming and J lost 1 base; unmatched junction nucleotides: 4. Germline loops: CDR1 SGHTA, CDR2 FQGNSA. CDR3 DNA: TGTGCCAGCAGCTTAGGTAGCGGGGGCCTGAACACCGGGGAGCTGTTTTTT. It specifies CASSLGSGGLNTGELFF.

The chain is built from TRBV9 and TRBJ2-1; maybe TRBD2 (5 bases). The CDR3 length is 16 residues. V dropped 0 bases and J dropped 2 bases, with 12 bases sitting between them. Looked up from germline, CDR1 is SGDLS and CDR2 is YYNGEE. The CDR3 bases are TGTGCCAGCAGCGTAGGTCGGGATCCTCCCTACAATGAGCAGTTCTTC. Amino acid sequence: CASSVGRDPPYNEQFF.

This clonotype was seen at least ten times. This rearrangement joins TRBV7-8 to TRBJ1-5; D ambiguous. CDR1 is SGHVS and CDR2 is FQNEAQ in the germline V gene. V was pared by 6 bases and J by 0 bases, with 9 bases between. The CDR3 loop spans 14 amino acids. DNA for the CDR3: TGTGCCAGCAGTCTTGGGGATAGCAATCAGCCCCAGCATTTT. This encodes CASSLGDSNQPQHF.

This clonotype showed up just a few times. The rearrangement links TRBV6-1 to TRBJ2-7; D call uncertain. Germline V gene sequence: CDR1 MNHNS, CDR2 SASEGT. CDR3 length: 15 amino acids. Trimming removed 6 bases at V and 6 bases at J, with 21 bases between. The CDR3 nucleotides read TGTGCCAGCAGCCAAAGCTGGATTCCACCCGCCGAGCAGTACTTC. Protein product: CASSQSWIPPAEQYF.

There are a few counts of this clonotype. This rearrangement joins TRBV13 to TRBJ2-1; D is ambiguous. Trimming stripped 5 bases from V and 5 bases from J, with 13 bases between. Per the germline V gene, CDR1 is PRHDT and CDR2 is FYEKMQ (reference sequence). The CDR3 runs 14 residues. The CDR3 coding sequence is TGTGCCAGCAGCCGAGAGTCGGAGAACAATGAGCAGTTCTTC. Amino acids: CASSRESENNEQFF.

This clonotype was seen ten or more times. The V call is TRBV7-8, the J call TRBJ2-7; TRBD2 matches at 7 bases. The CDR3 is made up of 16 amino acids. Germline-derived CDR1 and CDR2 are SGHVS and FQNEAQ. Trimming cost V 1 base and J 3 bases; bases outside gene matches: 9. The CDR3 coding sequence is TGTGCCAGCAGCTTAGAGGGACGGGGGGTCTACTACGAGCAGTACTTC. It codes for CASSLEGRGVYYEQYF.

The chain is built from TRBV5-1 and TRBJ2-7; 9 nucleotides agree with TRBD1. The V segment lost 3 bases and the J segment 0 bases; nucleotides outside the gene matches: 1. The CDR3 contains 14 residues. Germline values: CDR1 SGHRS, CDR2 YFSETQ. The CDR3 is CASSWGQGSYEQYF. As DNA, the CDR3 is TGCGCCAGCAGCTGGGGACAGGGCTCCTACGAGCAGTACTTC.

This clonotype was seen a handful of times. A junction boundary mismatches the germline segment, possibly from a read error. The V and J genes are TRBV6-8 and TRBJ1-1, with unresolved D. Germline V CDR1 and CDR2: MNHGY, SAAAGT. The CDR3 loop spans 13 amino acids. CDR3 DNA: TGTGCCAGCAGAGGACTTTTGAACACTGAAACTTTCTTT. It codes for CASRGLLNTETFF.

The chain joins TRBV7-9 to TRBJ2-5; possible D gene TRBD2, 7 bases. Germline loops: CDR1 SEHNR, CDR2 FQNEAQ (reference sequence). This CDR3 is built from 14 residues. Trimming removed 7 bases from V and 2 bases from J, with 14 bases in between. CDR3 bases: TGTGCCAGCAACCGGGGGGCCTATCAAGAGACCCAGTACTTC. Protein sequence: CASNRGAYQETQYF.

This clonotype was recorded many times. The chain carries TRBV7-8 and TRBJ2-3; 8 bases align to TRBD2. Germline V gene sequence: CDR1 SGHVS, CDR2 FQNEAQ. Trimming at V came to 1 base and at J to 2 bases, leaving 11 bases not matched to a gene. The CDR3 loop spans 18 amino acids. The CDR3 region is CASSLEDFSGTYTDTQYF. For the CDR3, the DNA is TGTGCCAGCAGCTTAGAGGACTTTAGCGGGACTTACACAGATACGCAGTATTTT.

The chain carries TRBV6-2 or TRBV6-3 and TRBJ2-2; D possibly corresponds to TRBD1 (6 bases). CDR1 and CDR2 (germline): MNHEY, SVGEGT. The CDR3 spans 15 residues. CDR3 nucleotides: TGTCCAACAGTACCCGGACAGCGGAACACCGGGGAGCTGTTTTTT. Protein: CPTVPGQRNTGELFF.

V is TRBV12-3 or TRBV12-4 and J is TRBJ1-4, with D hard to call. Trimming shortened V by 1 base and J by 8 bases, and 14 bases separated the two germline ends. This CDR3 has 15 amino acids. In nucleotides, the CDR3 is TGTGCCAGCAGTTTAGACGGCGGTCGTCGAGAAAAACTGTTTTTT. It encodes CASSLDGGRREKLFF.

This clonotype was detected a few times. V gene TRBV7-3 combines with J gene TRBJ2-7; D remains ambiguous. V dropped 5 bases and J dropped 2 bases, with 13 bases sitting between them. Looked up from germline, CDR1 is SGHTA and CDR2 is FQGTGA. The CDR3 consists of 14 residues. The CDR3 DNA sequence: TGTGCCAGCAGCCCGGAGAGTGGGGCCTACGAGCAGTACTTC. Translated: CASSPESGAYEQYF.

The chain joins TRBV20-1 to TRBJ1-3; TRBD1 might be the D (5 bases). V gave up 6 bases and J gave up 0 bases, with 18 bases separating them. The CDR3 totals 16 residues. CDR1 and CDR2 (germline): DFQATT, SNEGSKA (reference sequence). DNA of the CDR3: TGCAGTGCCCGACCGGACGACAGCCCCTCTGGAAACACCATATATTTT. Translated, it gives CSARPDDSPSGNTIYF.

At least ten counts were recorded for this clonotype. The rearrangement links TRBV20-1 to TRBJ1-4; D gene uncertain. This CDR3 region has 13 residues. With 5 bases removed from V and 6 bases from J, the gap between germline ends came to 13 bases. Germline V gene data show CDR1 as DFQATT and CDR2 as SNEGSKA (reference sequence). In nucleotides, the CDR3 is TGCAGTGCTGAAGGACCCGTGGATGAAAAACTGTTTTTT. Protein sequence: CSAEGPVDEKLFF.